Described below is a single TCR beta chain sequence and its context. The antigen is not known. These data originate in a study of T cell repertoires in cytomegalovirus infection. As for the study in general: TCR beta signatures that were public indicated CMV infection and matching HLA type. Study outcomes and limitations: Dominant in the ex vivo response were TCR beta clonotypes restricted by HLA-C and specific for CMV.

TCRdb re-derived calls from the reads in MiXCR, one entry per CDR3 protein. The sample holds some 900,000 distinct CDR3 sequences, around a third seen once. Germline-derived CDR1 and CDR2 are LNHDA and SQIVND (reference sequence). V lost 0 bases to trimming and J lost 5 bases; unmatched junction nucleotides: 5. The CDR3 covers 16 residues. The sequence was obtained from a human donor in good health (CMV status not recorded). Some clones in this sample may be carry-over from other donors' samples. The chain joins TRBV19 to TRBJ2-1; 9 bases are a match to TRBD2. Sequenced material: cultured CD8+ T cells from PBMCs, taken from culture after CMV antigen stimulation. Written as DNA, the CDR3 is TGTGCCAGTAGTATAGAGGCCCAGCGGGGGGACAATGAGCAGTTCTTC. Its protein product is CASSIEAQRGDNEQFF.